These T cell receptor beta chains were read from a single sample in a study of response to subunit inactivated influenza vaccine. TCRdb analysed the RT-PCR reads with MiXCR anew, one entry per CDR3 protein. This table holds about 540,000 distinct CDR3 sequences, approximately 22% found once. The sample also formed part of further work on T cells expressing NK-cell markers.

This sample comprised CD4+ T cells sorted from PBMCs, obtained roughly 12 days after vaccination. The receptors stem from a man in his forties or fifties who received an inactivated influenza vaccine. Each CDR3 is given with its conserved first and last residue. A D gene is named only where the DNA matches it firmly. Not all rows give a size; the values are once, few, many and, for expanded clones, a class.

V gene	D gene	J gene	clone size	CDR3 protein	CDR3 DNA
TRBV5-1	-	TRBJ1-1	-	CASSLGGPENTEAFF	TGCGCCAGCAGCTTGGGGGGGCCGGAGAACACTGAAGCTTTCTTT
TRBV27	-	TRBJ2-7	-	CASSLAGRKGATKPTQYF	TGTGCCAGCAGTTTAGCGGGGCGTAAGGGGGCCACAAAACCGACGCAGTACTTC
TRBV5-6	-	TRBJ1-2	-	CASSSRTGRAGSYGYTF	TGTGCCAGCAGCTCCCGGACTGGGAGGGCAGGTTCCTATGGCTACACCTTC
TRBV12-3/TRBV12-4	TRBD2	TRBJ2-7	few	CASSLAASGGYEQYF	TGTGCCAGCAGTTTAGCGGCTAGCGGGGGCTACGAGCAGTACTTC
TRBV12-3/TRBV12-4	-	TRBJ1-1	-	CASSLAQGMNTEAFF	TGTGCCAGCAGTTTAGCCCAGGGAATGAACACTGAAGCTTTCTTT
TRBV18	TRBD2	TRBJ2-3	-	CASSGTSAFTDTQYF	TGTGCCAGCTCAGGGACTAGCGCCTTCACAGATACGCAGTATTTT
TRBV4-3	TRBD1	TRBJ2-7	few	CASSQDGQGGPSSYEQYF	TGCGCCAGCAGCCAAGACGGACAGGGGGGCCCAAGCTCCTACGAGCAGTACTTC
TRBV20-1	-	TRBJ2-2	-	CSARVGGTATGELFF	TGCAGTGCTAGAGTTGGGGGGACGGCCACCGGGGAGCTGTTTTTT
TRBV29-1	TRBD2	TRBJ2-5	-	CSVDSKRGSGTQYF	TGCAGCGTTGATTCAAAGCGGGGGTCTGGGACCCAGTACTTC
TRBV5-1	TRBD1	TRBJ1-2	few	CASSRDRGQGDTF	TGCGCCAGCAGCCGTGACAGGGGGCAGGGCGACACCTTC
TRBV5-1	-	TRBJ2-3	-	CASSLDATRDTDTQYF	TGCGCCAGCAGCTTGGACGCGACGAGGGATACAGATACGCAGTATTTT
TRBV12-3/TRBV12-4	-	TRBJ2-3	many	CASSLLRDTQYF	TGTGCCAGCAGTTTACTTCGCGATACGCAGTATTTT
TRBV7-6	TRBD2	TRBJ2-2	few	CASSLYGGGNTGELFF	TGTGCCAGCAGCTTATATGGCGGGGGTAACACCGGGGAGCTGTTTTTT
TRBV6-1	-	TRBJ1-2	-	CASSPTGTGGGYTF	TGTGCCAGCTCCCCCACAGGCACCGGAGGCGGCTACACCTTC
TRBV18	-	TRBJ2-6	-	CASSPYGGGANVLTF	TGTGCCAGCTCACCTTACGGTGGTGGGGCCAACGTCCTGACTTTC
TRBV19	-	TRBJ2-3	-	CASMPGGTRNTQYF	TGTGCCAGTATGCCCGGGGGTACGAGGAATACGCAGTATTTT
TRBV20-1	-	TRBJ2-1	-	CSASGGFGRIASYNEQFF	TGCAGTGCTAGCGGGGGTTTCGGGCGGATAGCTTCCTACAATGAGCAGTTCTTC
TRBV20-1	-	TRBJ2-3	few	CSAVPGGNTDTQYF	TGCAGTGCTGTCCCAGGGGGGAACACAGATACGCAGTATTTT
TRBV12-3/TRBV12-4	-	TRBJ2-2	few	CASSPDRDNPNTGELFF	TGTGCCAGCAGCCCAGATAGGGACAATCCGAACACCGGGGAGCTGTTTTTT
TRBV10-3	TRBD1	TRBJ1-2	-	CAISEGTGGDGYTF	TGTGCCATCAGTGAGGGGACAGGGGGCGATGGCTACACCTTC
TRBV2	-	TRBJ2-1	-	CASSGGLSIAGNEQFF	TGTGCCAGCAGCGGGGGTTTATCGATTGCGGGCAATGAGCAGTTCTTC
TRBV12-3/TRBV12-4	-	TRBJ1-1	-	CASTLTQGMAEAFF	TGTGCCAGCACCTTGACCCAGGGGATGGCTGAAGCTTTCTTT
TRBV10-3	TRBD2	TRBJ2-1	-	CAISRGLAGGQSYNEQFF	TGTGCCATCAGTCGGGGACTAGCGGGGGGGCAGTCCTACAATGAGCAGTTCTTC
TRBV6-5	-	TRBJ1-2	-	CATRVGGYGYTF	TGTGCCACCCGTGTTGGGGGGTATGGCTACACCTTC
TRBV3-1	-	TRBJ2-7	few	CASSQVGHEQYF	TGTGCCAGCAGCCAAGTGGGTCACGAGCAGTACTTC
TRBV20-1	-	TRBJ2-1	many	CSARDLSGVSYNEQFF	TGCAGTGCTAGAGATCTAAGCGGAGTCTCCTACAATGAGCAGTTCTTC